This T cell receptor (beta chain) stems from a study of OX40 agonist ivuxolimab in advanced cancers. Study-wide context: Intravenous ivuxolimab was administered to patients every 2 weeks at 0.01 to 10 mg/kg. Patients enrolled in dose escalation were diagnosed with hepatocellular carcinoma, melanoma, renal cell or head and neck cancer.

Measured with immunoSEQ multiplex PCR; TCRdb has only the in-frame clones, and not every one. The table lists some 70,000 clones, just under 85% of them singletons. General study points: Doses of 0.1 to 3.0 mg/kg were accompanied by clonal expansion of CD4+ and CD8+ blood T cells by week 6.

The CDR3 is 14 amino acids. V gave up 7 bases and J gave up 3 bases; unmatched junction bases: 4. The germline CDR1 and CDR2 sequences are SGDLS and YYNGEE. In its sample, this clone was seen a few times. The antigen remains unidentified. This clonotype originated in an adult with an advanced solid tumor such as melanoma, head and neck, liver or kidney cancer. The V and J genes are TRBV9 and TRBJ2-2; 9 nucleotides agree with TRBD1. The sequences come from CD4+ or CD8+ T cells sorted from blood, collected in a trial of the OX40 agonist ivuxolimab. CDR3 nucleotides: TGTGCCAGCCGGGACAGGGTCGACACCGGGGAGCTGTTTTTT. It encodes CASRDRVDTGELFF. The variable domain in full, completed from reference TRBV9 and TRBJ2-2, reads DSGVTQTPKHLITATGQRVTLRCSPRSGDLSVYWYQQSLDQGLQFLIQYYNGEERAKGNILERFSAQQFPDLHSELNLSSLELGDSALYFCASRDRVDTGELFFGEGSRLTVL.